These 27 T cell receptor beta chains originate from one sample sequenced in a study of blood T cell repertoires in COVID-19. Method: immunoSEQ multiplex PCR; TCRdb's copy keeps in-frame clones and lacks some. Of roughly 80,000 clones listed, around nine tenths are singletons. The sequenced sample consisted of peripheral blood. These receptors came from a woman of 80 years or more with acute or convalescent COVID-19.

This clone was recorded only once. The chain recombines TRBV5-6 with TRBJ1-4; the D gene is possibly TRBD1 (6 bases). CDR3 length: 15 residues. Germline V lookup: CDR1 SGHDT, CDR2 YYEEEE. The ends were cut back, 4 bases at V and 8 bases at J, with 18 bases in the middle. CDR3 in amino acids: CASSTRGGFREKLFF. CDR3 sequence (DNA): TGTGCCAGCAGCACTAGGGGGGGCTTCAGGGAAAAACTGTTTTTT.

The V and J genes are TRBV19 and TRBJ2-1; 9 nucleotides line up with TRBD2. Germline V gene lookup returns CDR1 LNHDA and CDR2 SQIVND (reference sequence). The CDR3 sequence is 14 residues long. V shed 6 bases, J shed 4 bases, and the junction held 4 bases outside the gene matches. The CDR3, as DNA: TGTGCCAGTAGGCCAGCGGGAGGTTACAATGAGCAGTTCTTC. Its protein product is CASRPAGGYNEQFF.

This chain uses TRBV5-1 with TRBJ2-1, with 7 positions matching TRBD2. V shed 0 bases, J shed 9 bases, and the junction held 9 bases outside the gene matches. The germline V gene has CDR1 SGHRS and CDR2 YFSETQ. This CDR3 spans 15 amino acids. The CDR3 DNA sequence: TGCGCCAGCAGCTTGGGGGGAGGGCAGCACTCTGAGCAGTTCTTC. Amino acids: CASSLGGGQHSEQFF.

The rearrangement uses TRBV30 and TRBJ2-2; D is ambiguous. This CDR3 contains 12 residues. V was clipped by 3 bases and J by 6 bases, with 8 bases between them. Germline CDR1 is GTSNPN and CDR2 is SVGIG (reference sequence). The CDR3 nucleotides are TGTGCCTGGAGCCTTAGCTCCGGGGAGCTGTTTTTT. It translates to CAWSLSSGELFF.

The gene calls are TRBV15 and TRBJ2-5; possible D gene TRBD2, 6 bases. Germline CDR1 LNHNV, CDR2 YYDKDF (reference sequence). The CDR3 extends over 14 amino acids. Trimming cost V 8 bases and J 2 bases, with 15 bases left between them. CDR3 nucleotide sequence: TGTGCCACCCGCGCGGCGGGGAATCAAGAGACCCAGTACTTC. It encodes CATRAAGNQETQYF.

This clone appeared once. The V gene is TRBV9, the J gene TRBJ2-1; D gene unclear. The CDR3 has 12 amino acids. Germline lookup yields CDR1 SGDLS and CDR2 YYNGEE. V was trimmed by 0 bases and J by 8 bases, leaving 6 bases between them. CDR3 sequence reads: CASSVADYEQFF. DNA of the CDR3: TGTGCCAGCAGCGTAGCTGACTATGAGCAGTTCTTC. Filled out from reference TRBV9 and TRBJ2-1, the complete variable domain reads DSGVTQTPKHLITATGQRVTLRCSPRSGDLSVYWYQQSLDQGLQFLIQYYNGEERAKGNILERFSAQQFPDLHSELNLSSLELGDSALYFCASSVADYEQFFGPGTRLTVL.

The rearrangement joins TRBV6-1 to TRBJ1-2; possibly TRBD1 for D (6 bases). The CDR3 has 13 amino acids. V was cut by 2 bases and J by 4 bases, with 8 bases left in between. Germline V gene lookup returns CDR1 MNHNS and CDR2 SASEGT. The DNA of the CDR3 is TGTGCCAGCAGTGAAACGACAGGCTATGGCTACACCTTC. Its translation is CASSETTGYGYTF.

The genes are TRBV7-9 and TRBJ1-6; tentatively, D is TRBD1 (6 bases). V lost 5 bases and J 0 bases, leaving 11 bases between the germline ends. The CDR3 has 16 amino acids. Germline values: CDR1 SEHNR, CDR2 FQNEAQ (reference sequence). The CDR3 reads CASSPDRSSYNSPLHF. CDR3 in DNA: TGTGCCAGCAGCCCTGACAGGAGCTCCTATAATTCACCCCTCCACTTT.

This chain connects TRBV11-1 to TRBJ1-3, with no clear D. Germline V gene sequence: CDR1 SGHAT, CDR2 FQDESV (reference sequence). The CDR3 spans 15 residues. Trimming took off 3 bases at V and 4 bases at J, with 13 bases between the two ends. CDR3 sequence: CASSFDQDWGNTIYF. In DNA form, the CDR3 reads TGTGCCAGCAGCTTCGACCAGGATTGGGGAAACACCATATATTTT.

This clone was observed a few times. The CDR3 DNA is TGTGCTAGTGGTAGTAGTGGGACAGGGGTCTTCACCCTCCACTTT. The encoded protein is CASGSSGTGVFTLHF. V and J are TRBV12-5 and TRBJ1-6; TRBD1 matches 10 bases. This CDR3 spans 15 amino acids. With V trimmed by 5 bases and J by 14 bases, 12 bases remained unmatched. Germline CDR1 reads LGHNT; CDR2 reads FRNRAP.

This clone was observed a few times. V usage is TRBV28 and J usage is TRBJ2-7, with 9 bases aligning to TRBD2. The germline V gene encodes CDR1 MDHEN and CDR2 SYDVKM. The V and J ends lost 1 base and 5 bases, in that order; junction bases with no gene match: 6. CDR3 length: 15 amino acids. The CDR3 DNA sequence: TGTGCCAGCAGTTTATTTTCTAGCGGGATGGACGAGCAGTACTTC. Protein: CASSLFSSGMDEQYF.

This clone appeared a few times. The rearrangement joins TRBV5-1 to TRBJ1-4, with 8 positions matching TRBD1. Per germline, CDR1 SGHRS and CDR2 YFSETQ. The CDR3 is made up of 15 amino acids. V shed 0 bases and J 7 bases; nucleotides not matched to a gene: 5. CDR3 sequence (DNA): TGCGCCAGCAGCTTGGGGGGACAGGAGATTGAAAAACTGTTTTTT. Amino acids: CASSLGGQEIEKLFF. Using reference TRBV5-1 and TRBJ1-4 for the parts outside the CDR3, the full variable domain is KAGVTQTPRYLIKTRGQQVTLSCSPISGHRSVSWYQQTPGQGLQFLFEYFSETQRNKGNFPGRFSGRQFSNSRSEMNVSTLELGDSALYLCASSLGGQEIEKLFFGSGTQLSVL.

The V gene is TRBV7-8, the J gene TRBJ1-5; 8 bases are a match to TRBD1. The J segment lost 4 bases and the V segment lost 7 bases, leaving 6 bases of the junction unmatched. CDR1 SGHVS and CDR2 FQNEAQ come from the germline V gene. This CDR3 comprises 14 residues. The CDR3 loop reads CASTKDRENQPQHF. The CDR3, as DNA: TGTGCCAGCACCAAGGACAGGGAAAATCAGCCCCAGCATTTT. Full variable domain (rest looked up from reference TRBV7-8 and TRBJ1-5): GAGVSQSPRYKVAKRGQDVALRCDPISGHVSLFWYQQALGQGPEFLTYFQNEAQLDKSGLPSDRFFAERPEGSVSTLKIQRTQQEDSAVYLCASTKDRENQPQHFGDGTRLSIL.

The rearrangement uses TRBV11-1 and TRBJ2-1; tentatively, D is TRBD1 (7 bases). Germline V CDR1 and CDR2: SGHAT, FQDESV (reference sequence). This CDR3 comprises 14 residues. Trimming left V 4 bases short and J 7 bases short, with 14 bases between. The CDR3 is CASSSPAGGNEQFF. CDR3 DNA sequence: TGTGCCAGCAGCTCCCCAGCAGGGGGGAATGAGCAGTTCTTC. The full variable domain, rest sourced from reference TRBV11-1 and TRBJ2-1, is EAEVAQSPRYKITEKSQAVAFWCDPISGHATLYWYRQILGQGPELLVQFQDESVVDDSQLPKDRFSAERLKGVDSTLKIQPAELGDSAMYLCASSSPAGGNEQFFGPGTRLTVL.

This clone was recorded only once. This sequence joins TRBV7-2 and TRBJ2-2; D remains unclear. V was trimmed by 0 bases and J by 2 bases, leaving 4 bases between them. The germline CDR1 and CDR2 sequences are SGHTA and FQGNSA. The CDR3 runs 14 residues. CDR3 amino acids: CASSLARNTGELFF. CDR3 coding DNA: TGTGCCAGCAGCTTAGCCAGAAACACCGGGGAGCTGTTTTTT.

The chain is built from TRBV19 and TRBJ2-5, with 7 bases that match TRBD2. The CDR3 sequence is 16 residues long. The V segment lost 1 base and the J segment 2 bases; nucleotides outside the gene matches: 7. CDR1 is LNHDA and CDR2 is SQIVND in the germline V gene (reference sequence). DNA of the CDR3: TGTGCCAGTAGTATAGCTGGGGCTAGCGGACAAGAGACCCAGTACTTC. Encoded protein: CASSIAGASGQETQYF.

The chain links TRBV5-1 to TRBJ1-1; D may be TRBD1 (6 bases). This CDR3 spans 15 amino acids. CDR1 and CDR2 from the germline V gene are SGHRS and YFSETQ. V was shortened by 0 bases and J by 4 bases, with 13 bases between the two germline ends. The CDR3 coding sequence is TGCGCCAGCAGCTTGGAACGGATCAGGGGCACTGAAGCTTTCTTT. The encoded protein is CASSLERIRGTEAFF.

The genes are TRBV5-5 and TRBJ2-5; 7 bases line up with TRBD1. The V gene's germline CDR1 is SGHKS and CDR2 YYEKEE (reference sequence). V lost 4 bases, J lost 4 bases, and 10 bases stayed unmatched. The CDR3 totals 15 residues. The CDR3 loop reads CASSIGQAVRETQYF. The CDR3 bases are TGTGCCAGCAGCATTGGACAGGCGGTGAGAGAGACCCAGTACTTC.

The chain couples TRBV27 to TRBJ2-7; a weak D match, TRBD1 (6 bases). V was clipped by 6 bases and J by 0 bases, with 12 bases between them. In germline, CDR1 is MNHEY, CDR2 SMNVEV (reference sequence). This CDR3 region has 14 residues. CDR3 loop: CASSLGTRSYEQYF. CDR3 nucleotide sequence: TGTGCCAGCAGCCTCGGGACACGCTCCTACGAGCAGTACTTC.

The V and J genes are TRBV20-1 and TRBJ1-2, with 7 bases lining up with TRBD1. V trimming: 3 bases; J trimming: 7 bases; junction bases outside the gene matches: 2. The germline gives CDR1 DFQATT, CDR2 SNEGSKA (reference sequence). The CDR3 runs 11 residues. The CDR3 spells CSARTGFGYTF. In DNA form, the CDR3 reads TGCAGTGCTAGGACAGGGTTTGGCTACACCTTC.

This chain links TRBV6-5 with TRBJ2-7; 11 bases are shared with TRBD1. The CDR3 covers 14 residues. V trimming: 8 bases; J trimming: 1 base; junction bases outside the gene matches: 4. The germline gives CDR1 MNHEY, CDR2 SVGAGI. The CDR3 bases are TGTGCCAGCCGCCGGGACAGGGGGTCCTACGAGCAGTACTTC. This sequence encodes CASRRDRGSYEQYF.

V usage is TRBV5-1 and J usage is TRBJ2-1; 14 nucleotides match TRBD2. The CDR3 totals 15 residues. Germline-derived CDR1 and CDR2 are SGHRS and YFSETQ. With 6 bases clipped from V and 8 bases from J, the junction kept 7 bases outside the gene matches. CDR3 protein: CASTAGLAGVDEQFF. The CDR3 DNA reads TGCGCCAGCACCGCGGGACTAGCGGGAGTTGATGAGCAGTTCTTC.

The rearrangement joins TRBV20-1 to TRBJ2-2; D gene ambiguous. The CDR3 extends over 11 amino acids. The V end lost 3 bases, the J end lost 6 bases, and 5 bases lay between the germline ends. Germline CDR1 DFQATT, CDR2 SNEGSKA (reference sequence). The CDR3 region is CSASTAGELFF. The CDR3 DNA sequence: TGCAGTGCTAGTACGGCCGGGGAGCTGTTTTTT.

The V call is TRBV6-6, the J call TRBJ2-5; 7 bases are a match to TRBD1. V shed 7 bases and J 4 bases; nucleotides not matched to a gene: 6. Germline values: CDR1 MNHNY, CDR2 SVGAGI (reference sequence). The CDR3 has 13 amino acids. CDR3 sequence reads: CASNTDRAETQYF. The CDR3 nucleotides read TGTGCCAGCAACACCGACAGGGCAGAGACCCAGTACTTC.

This rearrangement joins TRBV7-2 to TRBJ2-7; TRBD1 aligns across 7 bases. The germline CDR1 and CDR2 sequences are SGHTA and FQGNSA. After removal of 5 bases from V and 0 bases from J, the junction contained 10 bases not matched to a gene. The CDR3 runs to 16 residues. The chain's CDR3 is CASSRSEDRVSYEQYF. The CDR3 nucleotides are TGTGCCAGCAGCCGTTCCGAAGACAGGGTCTCCTACGAGCAGTACTTC.

The V gene is TRBV19, the J gene TRBJ2-2; 8 bases are a match to TRBD1. Germline V gives CDR1 LNHDA, CDR2 SQIVND (reference sequence). After removal of 8 bases from V and 6 bases from J, the junction contained 11 bases not matched to a gene. This CDR3 contains 15 residues. The chain's CDR3 is CASGGQGLGAGELFF. CDR3 DNA: TGTGCCAGTGGCGGACAGGGCCTCGGGGCCGGGGAGCTGTTTTTT.

This chain joins TRBV19 and TRBJ1-3; D might be TRBD1 (6 bases). The V gene lost 6 bases and the J gene lost 0 bases, with 15 bases spanning the gap. The CDR3 spans 16 residues. Germline V gene sequence: CDR1 LNHDA, CDR2 SQIVND (reference sequence). Here the CDR3 DNA reads TGTGCCAGTAGCCGGGACACCCCATACTCTGGAAACACCATATATTTT. As protein: CASSRDTPYSGNTIYF. Full variable domain (remainder filled in from reference TRBV19 and TRBJ1-3): DGGITQSPKYLFRKEGQNVTLSCEQNLNHDAMYWYRQDPGQGLRLIYYSQIVNDFQKGDIAEGYSVSREKKESFPLTVTSAQKNPTAFYLCASSRDTPYSGNTIYFGEGSWLTVV.